This TCR beta chain was sequenced in a study of Graves' ophthalmopathy and Graves' hyperthyroidism. Findings of the study overall: Appearing in blood as well were most expanded thyroid clonotypes above 0.001 frequency. Progression of ophthalmopathy was predicted by the model with less than 71% sensitivity and under 85% specificity.

The CDR3 has 14 residues. Germline lookup yields CDR1 MGHRA and CDR2 YSYEKL. Other autoimmune diseases, uncontrolled infections, pregnancy or lactation led to the exclusion of patients. The authors amplified TCR beta CDR3 regions from RNA transcripts. HTBI primers were employed in first-round RT-PCR, then a second-round multiplex PCR followed. TCRdb ran MiXCR on the multiplex PCR reads and lists one entry per CDR3 protein. Among around 40,000 distinct CDR3 sequences listed, roughly half were seen once. Note on this clonotype: The antigen remains undetermined. A junction boundary mismatches the germline segment, possibly from a read error.

This receptor was taken from an adult man with Graves' ophthalmopathy. Source material: peripheral blood. The chain carries TRBV4-1 and TRBJ2-7, with D tentatively TRBD1 (6 bases). The CDR3 DNA follows: TGCGCCAGCAGCCAGGAAGGGACACTTTACGAGCAGCACTTC. Protein sequence: CASSQEGTLYEQHF.